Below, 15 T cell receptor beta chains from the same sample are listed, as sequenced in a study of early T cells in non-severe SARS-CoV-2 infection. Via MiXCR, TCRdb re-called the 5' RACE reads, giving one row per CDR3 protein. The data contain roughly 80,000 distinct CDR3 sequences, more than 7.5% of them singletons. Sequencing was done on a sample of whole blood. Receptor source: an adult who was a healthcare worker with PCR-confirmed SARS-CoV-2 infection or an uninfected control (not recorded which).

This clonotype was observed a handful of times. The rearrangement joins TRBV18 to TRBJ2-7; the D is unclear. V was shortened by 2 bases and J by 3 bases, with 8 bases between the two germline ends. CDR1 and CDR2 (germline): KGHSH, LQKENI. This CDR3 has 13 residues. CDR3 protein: CASSPEERYEQYF. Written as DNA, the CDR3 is TGTGCCAGCTCACCAGAGGAACGCTACGAGCAGTACTTC.

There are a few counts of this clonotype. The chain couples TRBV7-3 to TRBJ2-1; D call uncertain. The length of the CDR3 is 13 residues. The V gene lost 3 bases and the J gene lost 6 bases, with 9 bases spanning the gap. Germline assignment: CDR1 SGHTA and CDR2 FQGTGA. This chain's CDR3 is CASSLWMSNEQFF. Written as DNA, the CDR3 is TGTGCCAGCAGCTTGTGGATGTCCAATGAGCAGTTCTTC.

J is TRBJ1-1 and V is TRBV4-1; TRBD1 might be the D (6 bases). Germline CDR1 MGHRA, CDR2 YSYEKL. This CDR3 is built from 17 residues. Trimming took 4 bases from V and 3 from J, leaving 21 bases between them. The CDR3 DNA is TGCGCCAGCAGCCGAACAGCCCCACAGGGATGGGACACTGAAGCTTTCTTT. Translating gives CASSRTAPQGWDTEAFF.

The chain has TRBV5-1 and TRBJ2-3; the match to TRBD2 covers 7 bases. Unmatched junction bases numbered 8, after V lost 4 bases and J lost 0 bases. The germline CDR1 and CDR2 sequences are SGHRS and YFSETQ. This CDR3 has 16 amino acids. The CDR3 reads CASSRDGAGSTDTQYF. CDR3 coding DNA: TGCGCCAGCAGCCGGGATGGAGCGGGGAGCACAGATACGCAGTATTTT.

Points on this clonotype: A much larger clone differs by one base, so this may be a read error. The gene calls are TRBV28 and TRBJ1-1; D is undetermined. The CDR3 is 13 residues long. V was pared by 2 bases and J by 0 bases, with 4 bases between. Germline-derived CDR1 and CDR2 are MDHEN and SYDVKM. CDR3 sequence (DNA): TGTGCCAGCAGTTTACAGGTGAACACTGAAGCTTTCTTT. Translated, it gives CASSLQVNTEAFF.

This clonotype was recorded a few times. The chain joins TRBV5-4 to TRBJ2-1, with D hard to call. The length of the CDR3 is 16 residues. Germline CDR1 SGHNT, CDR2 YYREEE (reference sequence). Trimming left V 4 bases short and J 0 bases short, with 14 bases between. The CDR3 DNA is TGTGCCAGCAGCCGAAAGGACGGCCCCTCCTACAATGAGCAGTTCTTC. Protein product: CASSRKDGPSYNEQFF.

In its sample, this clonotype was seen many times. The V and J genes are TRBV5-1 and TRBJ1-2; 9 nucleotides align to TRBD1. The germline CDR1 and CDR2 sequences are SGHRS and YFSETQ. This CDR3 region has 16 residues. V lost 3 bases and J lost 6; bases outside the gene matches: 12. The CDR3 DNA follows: TGCGCCAGCAGCTGGCAACAGGGGGCGTTAGGCGATGGCTACACCTTC. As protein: CASSWQQGALGDGYTF.

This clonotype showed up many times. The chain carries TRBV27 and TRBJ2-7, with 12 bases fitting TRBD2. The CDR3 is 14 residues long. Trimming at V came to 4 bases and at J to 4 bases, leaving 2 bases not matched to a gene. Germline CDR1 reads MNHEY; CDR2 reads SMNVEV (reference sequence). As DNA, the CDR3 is TGTGCCAGCAGTTGGGGGACTAGCGGGTACGAGCAGTACTTC. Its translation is CASSWGTSGYEQYF.

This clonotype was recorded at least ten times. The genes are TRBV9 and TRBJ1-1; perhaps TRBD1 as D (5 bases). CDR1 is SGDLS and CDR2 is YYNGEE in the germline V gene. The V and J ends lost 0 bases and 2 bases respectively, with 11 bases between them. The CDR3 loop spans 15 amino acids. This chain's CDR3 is CASSVGGAGNTEAFF. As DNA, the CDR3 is TGTGCCAGCAGCGTAGGGGGCGCAGGAAACACTGAAGCTTTCTTT.

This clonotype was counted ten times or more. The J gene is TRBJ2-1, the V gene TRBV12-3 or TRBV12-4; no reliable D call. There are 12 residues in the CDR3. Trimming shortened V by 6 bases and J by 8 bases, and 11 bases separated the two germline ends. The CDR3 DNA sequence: TGTGCCAGCAGCCTCCAACTGGATGAGCAGTTCTTC. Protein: CASSLQLDEQFF.

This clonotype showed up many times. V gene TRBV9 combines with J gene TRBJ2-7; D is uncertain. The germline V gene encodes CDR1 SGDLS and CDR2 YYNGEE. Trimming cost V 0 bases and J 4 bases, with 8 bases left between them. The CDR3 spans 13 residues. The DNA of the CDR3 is TGTGCCAGCAGCGTAGACGGGTCTTACGAGCAGTACTTC. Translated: CASSVDGSYEQYF.

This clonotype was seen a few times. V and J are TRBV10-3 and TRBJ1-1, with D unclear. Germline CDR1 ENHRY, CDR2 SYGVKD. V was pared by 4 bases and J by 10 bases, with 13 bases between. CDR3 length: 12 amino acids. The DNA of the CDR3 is TGTGCCATCAGTGGAACTTCAAGGGCAGCTTTCTTT. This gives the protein CAISGTSRAAFF.

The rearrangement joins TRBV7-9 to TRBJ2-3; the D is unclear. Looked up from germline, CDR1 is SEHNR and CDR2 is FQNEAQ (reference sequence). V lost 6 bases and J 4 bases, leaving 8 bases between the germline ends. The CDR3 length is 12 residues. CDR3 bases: TGTGCCAGCAGGGAAAACGCAGATACGCAGTATTTT. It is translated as CASRENADTQYF.

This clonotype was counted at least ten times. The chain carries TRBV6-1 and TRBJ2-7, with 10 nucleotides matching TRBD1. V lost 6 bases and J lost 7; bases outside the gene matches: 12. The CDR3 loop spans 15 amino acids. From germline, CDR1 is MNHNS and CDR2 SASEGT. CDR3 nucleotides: TGTGCCAGCAGCCATCGCCGGGACAGGGGTATGGAGCAGTACTTC. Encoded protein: CASSHRRDRGMEQYF.

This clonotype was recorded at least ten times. As DNA, the CDR3 is TGTGCCAGCAGTGAGTCGGGGGCTGGAAACACCATATATTTT. Protein: CASSESGAGNTIYF. V and J are TRBV2 and TRBJ1-3; tentatively, D is TRBD1 (5 bases). Trimming removed 3 bases at V and 2 bases at J, with 8 bases between. CDR1 and CDR2 (germline): SNHLY, FYNNEI. The CDR3 loop spans 14 amino acids.